Listed here is a single TCR beta chain. Its antigen is undetermined. Time point here: patch test 1, 2 weeks after DPC sensitization. Noted treatment: therapeutic diphenylcyclopropenone sensitization with weekly scalp DPC. The sample belongs to a study of human T cells and chemical hapten exposure. Study results and limitations: Given that the donors had alopecia, their immune response may differ from that seen in healthy people. Among expanded TCRs, significantly more large CDR3 similarity clusters formed than among controls.

Germline V gene lookup returns CDR1 MNHEY and CDR2 SVGEGT. V lost 6 bases to trimming and J lost 1 base; unmatched junction nucleotides: 8. The CDR3 is 15 amino acids. Each cDNA molecule in the library carried unique molecular identifiers. TCRdb reprocessed the RACE reads with MiXCR, giving one entry per CDR3 protein. This table holds some 82,000 distinct CDR3 sequences, around 10% found once. The TCR sequence derives from a woman in her 50s with alopecia areata. Some clones in this sample may be carry-over from other donors' samples. This chain connects TRBV6-2 or TRBV6-3 to TRBJ2-7; the match to TRBD1 covers 8 bases. Sequences were derived from whole blood, sampled in connection with sensitization to the hapten diphenylcyclopropenone (DPC). CDR3 sequence (DNA): TGTGCCAGCAGGTCCGGGCAGGGGGCTTCCTACGAGCAGTACTTC. Translation: CASRSGQGASYEQYF.